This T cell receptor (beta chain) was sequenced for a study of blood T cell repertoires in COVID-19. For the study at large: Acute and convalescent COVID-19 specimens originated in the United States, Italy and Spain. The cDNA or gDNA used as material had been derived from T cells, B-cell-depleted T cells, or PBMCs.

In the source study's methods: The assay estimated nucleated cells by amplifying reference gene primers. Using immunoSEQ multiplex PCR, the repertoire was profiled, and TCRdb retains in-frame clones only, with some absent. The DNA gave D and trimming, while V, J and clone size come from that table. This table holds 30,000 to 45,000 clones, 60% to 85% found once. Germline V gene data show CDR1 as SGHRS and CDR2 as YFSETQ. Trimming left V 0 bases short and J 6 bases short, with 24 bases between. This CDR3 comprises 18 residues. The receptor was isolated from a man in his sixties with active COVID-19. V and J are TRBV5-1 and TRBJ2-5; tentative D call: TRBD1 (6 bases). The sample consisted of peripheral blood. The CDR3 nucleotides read TGCGCCAGCAGCTTGGTGGGCAGGGGAGAGGTTAGGGAAAAGACCCAGTACTTC. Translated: CASSLVGRGEVREKTQYF.